These 30 T cell receptor beta chains came from one sample sequenced in a study of shared clonotypes between healthy human individuals. Method: immunoSEQ multiplex PCR; TCRdb's copy keeps in-frame clones and lacks some. The sample includes some 2,000,000 clones, roughly 95% seen only once; the top ten take roughly 0.13%. The sample taken for sequencing was naive CD4+ T cells sorted from blood. The subset was: CD45RA+ positively selected. Source of these receptors: a man between 18 and 35 years old in good health.

This chain links TRBV7-2 with TRBJ2-7, with 9 bases aligning to TRBD2. CDR3 length: 16 amino acids. Trimming removed 5 bases from V and 0 bases from J; junction bases left unmatched: 8. Germline V gives CDR1 SGHTA, CDR2 FQGNSA. This chain's CDR3 is CASSPRSSGSSYEQYF. In nucleotides, the CDR3 is TGTGCCAGCAGCCCGCGTAGTAGCGGGAGCTCCTACGAGCAGTACTTC.

This chain connects TRBV27 to TRBJ2-2, with D tentatively TRBD1 or TRBD2 (5 bases each). With 0 bases removed from V and 4 bases from J, the gap between germline ends came to 12 bases. The germline gives CDR1 MNHEY, CDR2 SMNVEV (reference sequence). The length of the CDR3 is 16 residues. The DNA of the CDR3 is TGTGCCAGCAGTTTATCGAGGGACCTAGGCACCGGGGAGCTGTTTTTT. Residues: CASSLSRDLGTGELFF.

The chain is built from TRBV7-9 and TRBJ1-1; TRBD1 matches 7 bases. CDR1 is SEHNR, CDR2 FQNEAQ, per germline (reference sequence). Unmatched junction bases numbered 16, after V lost 5 bases and J lost 1 base. The CDR3 length is 18 residues. The CDR3 DNA follows: TGTGCCAGCAGCCTAACCTTCCTCCGACAGGGATCGAACACTGAAGCTTTCTTT. Its translation is CASSLTFLRQGSNTEAFF.

The chain is built from TRBV6-6 and TRBJ2-1; TRBD2 aligns across 8 bases. Germline V gene data show CDR1 as MNHNY and CDR2 as SVGAGI (reference sequence). The V segment lost 5 bases and the J segment 1 base; nucleotides outside the gene matches: 1. The CDR3 runs 14 residues. The CDR3, as DNA: TGTGCCAGCAGTGTAGCGGGATCCTACAATGAGCAGTTCTTC. It encodes CASSVAGSYNEQFF.

The rearrangement links TRBV11-2 to TRBJ2-1, with 8 bases identical to TRBD2. The V segment lost 5 bases and the J segment 7 bases; nucleotides outside the gene matches: 10. The CDR3 has 15 residues. Germline lookup yields CDR1 SGHAT and CDR2 FQNNGV. CDR3 bases: TGTGCCAGCAGCCGGGGGGGTTCTTTTGGTAATGAGCAGTTCTTC. This gives the protein CASSRGGSFGNEQFF. The whole variable domain, filled in from reference TRBV11-2 and TRBJ2-1, reads EAGVAQSPRYKIIEKRQSVAFWCNPISGHATLYWYQQILGQGPKLLIQFQNNGVVDDSQLPKDRFSAERLKGVDSTLKIQPAKLEDSAVYLCASSRGGSFGNEQFFGPGTRLTVL.

The rearrangement links TRBV30 to TRBJ1-3, with D tentatively TRBD1 (5 bases). Per germline, CDR1 GTSNPN and CDR2 SVGIG (reference sequence). Trimming took 3 bases from V and 0 from J, leaving 12 bases between them. The CDR3 runs to 15 residues. The CDR3 DNA reads TGTGCCTGGAGACAACAGGAACTCTCTGGAAACACCATATATTTT. Translation gives CAWRQQELSGNTIYF.

This clone was counted a single time. V is TRBV4-1 and J is TRBJ1-3; weak D call: TRBD1 (6 bases). The V gene's germline CDR1 is MGHRA and CDR2 YSYEKL. This CDR3 has 15 amino acids. Trimming took off 5 bases at V and 1 base at J, with 12 bases between the two ends. The CDR3 coding sequence is TGCGCCAGCAGCACGGGGGGCCAGTCTGGAAACACCATATATTTT. It encodes CASSTGGQSGNTIYF.

Of note for this clone: At the DNA level, this CDR3 is encoded by other sequences in the same sample as well. The chain couples TRBV10-3 to TRBJ2-3; D ambiguous. The CDR3 is 11 residues long. V was cut by 8 bases and J by 1 base, with 4 bases left in between. Germline lookup yields CDR1 ENHRY and CDR2 SYGVKD. CDR3: CAIGGTDTQYF. The DNA for the CDR3 is TGTGCCATCGGTGGCACAGATACGCAGTATTTT.

The chain joins TRBV19 to TRBJ2-6; D might be TRBD2 (5 bases). The V end was cut by 4 bases, the J end by 0 bases, with 13 bases between. The CDR3 has 17 residues. CDR1 LNHDA and CDR2 SQIVND come from the germline V gene (reference sequence). The CDR3: CASSTRLGSSGANVLTF. In nucleotides, the CDR3 is TGTGCCAGTAGTACCCGCCTGGGGAGCTCTGGGGCCAACGTCCTGACTTTC.

V usage is TRBV7-3 and J usage is TRBJ2-2; 8 nucleotides line up with TRBD1. The length of the CDR3 is 15 residues. CDR1 and CDR2 (germline): SGHTA, FQGTGA. The V and J ends lost 4 bases and 5 bases, in that order; junction bases with no gene match: 6. CDR3 DNA sequence: TGTGCCAGCAGCTCCGGACAGGGCTTAACCGGGGAGCTGTTTTTT. It is translated as CASSSGQGLTGELFF.

The rearrangement links TRBV7-8 to TRBJ1-1; D possibly corresponds to TRBD1 (5 bases). The CDR3 runs to 19 residues. CDR1 and CDR2 (germline): SGHVS, FQNEAQ. V lost 3 bases and J 0 bases, leaving 23 bases between the germline ends. In nucleotides, the CDR3 is TGTGCCAGCAGCTTCGGAACCGTCAGGGCGGCGGGGCTGAACACTGAAGCTTTCTTT. It codes for CASSFGTVRAAGLNTEAFF.

J is TRBJ1-3 and V is TRBV18; 7 bases match TRBD1. The CDR3 consists of 17 residues. The V gene's germline CDR1 is KGHSH and CDR2 LQKENI. J lost 0 bases, V lost 3 bases, and 8 bases had no gene match. CDR3 sequence reads: CASSPIPGQSSGNTIYF. Here the CDR3 DNA reads TGTGCCAGCTCACCTATACCGGGACAGAGCTCTGGAAACACCATATATTTT.

Points on this clone: This specimen includes other DNA sequences encoding the same CDR3. This rearrangement joins TRBV15 to TRBJ2-7; D ambiguous. V was trimmed by 1 base and J by 2 bases, leaving 9 bases between them. This CDR3 region has 14 residues. The V gene's germline CDR1 is LNHNV and CDR2 YYDKDF (reference sequence). The CDR3 sequence is CATSRVGTTYEQYF. The CDR3 nucleotides are TGTGCCACCAGCAGAGTCGGCACCACCTACGAGCAGTACTTC.

This clone was seen just once. Other nucleotide sequences in the sample specify the same CDR3. V and J are TRBV5-1 and TRBJ2-7; D gene unclear. This CDR3 has 13 residues. V dropped 2 bases and J dropped 2 bases, with 8 bases sitting between them. In germline, CDR1 is SGHRS, CDR2 YFSETQ. The CDR3 nucleotides are TGCGCCAGCAGCTTAGGTGGCCCCTACGAGCAGTACTTC. Protein: CASSLGGPYEQYF.

This chain uses TRBV11-3 with TRBJ2-1; D tentatively fits TRBD1 or TRBD2 (6 bases each). The germline V and J ends were trimmed by 1 base and 6 bases, with 10 bases remaining between them. Germline V gene data show CDR1 as SGHNT and CDR2 as YENEEA. This CDR3 contains 14 residues. The CDR3 loop reads CASSLGKGGNEQFF. For the CDR3, the DNA is TGTGCCAGCAGCTTAGGCAAGGGGGGCAATGAGCAGTTCTTC.

The chain uses TRBV7-9 and TRBJ2-3; 10 bases are a match to TRBD1. Unmatched junction bases numbered 4, after V lost 1 base and J lost 3 bases. This CDR3 comprises 16 residues. Germline CDR1 SEHNR, CDR2 FQNEAQ (reference sequence). DNA for the CDR3: TGTGCCAGCAGCTTAGTAAAGGGACAGGGGACAGATACGCAGTATTTT. Encoded protein: CASSLVKGQGTDTQYF. The full variable domain, its missing parts supplied by reference TRBV7-9 and TRBJ2-3, is DTGVSQNPRHKITKRGQNVTFRCDPISEHNRLYWYRQTLGQGPEFLTYFQNEAQLEKSRLLSDRFSAERPKGSFSTLEIQRTEQGDSAMYLCASSLVKGQGTDTQYFGPGTRLTVL.

The chain recombines TRBV2 with TRBJ1-5, with TRBD1 as a possible D gene (6 bases). Germline V gene data show CDR1 as SNHLY and CDR2 as FYNNEI. The V end lost 6 bases, the J end lost 1 base, and 10 bases lay between the germline ends. The CDR3 is 14 residues long. The CDR3 loop reads CASRRTGSNQPQHF. DNA for the CDR3: TGTGCCAGCAGGCGTACAGGGAGCAATCAGCCCCAGCATTTT.

This clone appeared a single time. V is TRBV6-1 and J is TRBJ2-5; either TRBD1 or TRBD2 may fit D (7 bases each). The CDR3 sequence is 13 residues long. The V gene's germline CDR1 is MNHNS and CDR2 SASEGT. V lost 6 bases, J lost 9 bases, and 17 bases lay in between. The CDR3 DNA reads TGTGCCAGCAGAGCTTCTCAGGGGGGGGCCCAGTACTTC. Encoded protein: CASRASQGGAQYF.

The chain couples TRBV6-6 to TRBJ1-4; 9 nucleotides line up with TRBD1. The CDR3 is 14 residues long. Germline CDR1 reads MNHNY; CDR2 reads SVGAGI (reference sequence). V lost 4 bases, J lost 8 bases, and 5 bases stayed unmatched. The CDR3 sequence: CASSSQGAGEKLFF. For the CDR3, the DNA is TGTGCCAGCAGTTCACAGGGGGCGGGAGAAAAACTGTTTTTT.

The V gene is TRBV5-4, the J gene TRBJ1-5; perhaps TRBD1 as D (5 bases). Germline CDR1 is SGHNT and CDR2 is YYREEE (reference sequence). V shed 0 bases and J shed 6 bases, with 13 bases lying between them. CDR3 length equals 15 residues. The chain's CDR3 is CASSLGGNVGQPQHF. For the CDR3, the DNA is TGTGCCAGCAGCTTGGGGGGGAATGTTGGTCAGCCCCAGCATTTT.

The chain employs TRBV7-9 and TRBJ1-4, with D possibly matching TRBD1 (6 bases). The CDR3 has 14 amino acids. The germline V and J ends were trimmed by 4 bases and 4 bases, with 10 bases remaining between them. Germline V gene data show CDR1 as SEHNR and CDR2 as FQNEAQ (reference sequence). CDR3 bases: TGTGCCAGCAGCTGGGCAGGGGATAATGAAAAACTGTTTTTT. Amino acids: CASSWAGDNEKLFF.

This sequence joins TRBV28 and TRBJ2-3; unclear D gene. This CDR3 contains 12 residues. CDR1 MDHEN and CDR2 SYDVKM come from the germline V gene. Trimming cost V 6 bases and J 3 bases, with 7 bases left between them. The CDR3 spells CASRSKTDTQYF. CDR3 bases: TGTGCCAGCAGAAGTAAGACAGATACGCAGTATTTT.

This chain joins TRBV2 and TRBJ1-4, with 8 bases identical to TRBD1. CDR1 SNHLY and CDR2 FYNNEI come from the germline V gene. This CDR3 has 15 residues. With 7 bases clipped from V and 2 bases from J, the junction kept 6 bases outside the gene matches. CDR3 in amino acids: CASMRQGATNEKLFF. The DNA for the CDR3 is TGTGCCAGCATGAGGCAGGGGGCCACTAATGAAAAACTGTTTTTT.

The chain carries TRBV4-3 and TRBJ2-1; 10 positions match TRBD2. This CDR3 has 16 residues. V shed 2 bases and J 3 bases; nucleotides not matched to a gene: 4. From germline, CDR1 is LGHNA and CDR2 YSLEER. CDR3: CASSQLRTSGYNEQFF. Here the CDR3 DNA reads TGCGCCAGCAGCCAACTCCGGACTAGCGGCTACAATGAGCAGTTCTTC.

Regarding this clone: Distinct nucleotide sequences in the sample also encode this CDR3. V is TRBV6-5 and J is TRBJ2-1; D gene ambiguous. CDR1 is MNHEY and CDR2 is SVGAGI in the germline V gene. This CDR3 spans 11 amino acids. V lost 5 bases and J 2 bases, leaving 1 base between the germline ends. The CDR3 region is CASSTYNEQFF. For the CDR3, the DNA is TGTGCCAGCAGTACCTACAATGAGCAGTTCTTC.

V usage is TRBV19 and J usage is TRBJ1-2; 10 nucleotides match TRBD1. J was trimmed by 4 bases and V by 7 bases; bases with no gene match: 6. The CDR3 has 14 amino acids. CDR1 LNHDA and CDR2 SQIVND come from the germline V gene (reference sequence). The CDR3 nucleotides are TGTGCCAGTACTGGGACAGGGGAAGGCTATGGCTACACCTTC. The encoded protein is CASTGTGEGYGYTF.

J is TRBJ2-3 and V is TRBV5-4; 11 nucleotides line up with TRBD1. Germline V lookup: CDR1 SGHNT, CDR2 YYREEE (reference sequence). This CDR3 has 20 amino acids. V trimming: 0 bases; J trimming: 0 bases; junction bases outside the gene matches: 12. CDR3 region: CASSLGIRTGGGSSTDTQYF. In nucleotides, the CDR3 is TGTGCCAGCAGCTTGGGGATAAGGACAGGGGGCGGCTCTAGCACAGATACGCAGTATTTT.

J is TRBJ2-5 and V is TRBV25-1, with D perhaps TRBD1 or TRBD2 (6 bases each). The end of the DNA aligns better with TRBJ2-7, so the J call may be wrong. CDR3 size: 15 residues. Germline loops: CDR1 MGHDK, CDR2 SYGVNS. The CDR3 DNA is TGTGCCAGCAGTGAAGCAGGTCGGGGGCCCTACGAGCAGTACTTC. Translating it yields CASSEAGRGPYEQYF.

A word on this clone: Other DNA variants within this sample encode the same CDR3. The chain combines TRBV5-1 with TRBJ2-3; 8 bases fit TRBD2. Germline V gene sequence: CDR1 SGHRS, CDR2 YFSETQ. The trim removed 0 bases at V and 0 bases at J, leaving 3 bases unmatched. The length of the CDR3 is 16 residues. CDR3 residues: CASSLGASGSTDTQYF. CDR3 nucleotides: TGCGCCAGCAGCTTGGGCGCTAGCGGGAGCACAGATACGCAGTATTTT.

This CDR3 is CASSLKESSYNEQFF. Here the CDR3 DNA reads TGTGCCAGCAGCTTAAAGGAAAGCTCCTACAATGAGCAGTTCTTC. The chain couples TRBV5-8 to TRBJ2-1; D is undetermined. Germline CDR1 is SGHTS and CDR2 is YDEGEE. Trimming shortened V by 2 bases and J by 0 bases, and 9 bases separated the two germline ends. The CDR3 has 15 amino acids.